This T cell receptor beta chain came from a study of T cell responses to AZD1222 COVID-19 vaccine. Study results and caveats: Mostly white British, mostly female donors; authors suggested clonal diversity may be underestimated. Regions 160-218 and 743-854 dominated among vaccine-associated CD4 TCRs spanning spike.

As regards this clone: The antigen is not known.

Libraries were prepared by immunoSEQ multiplex PCR; TCRdb keeps only in-frame clonotypes and omits some of them. The sample consists of more than 80,000 clones, more than 75% of them appearing once. The germline V gene encodes CDR1 MNHEY and CDR2 SMNVEV (reference sequence). Trimming shortened V by 5 bases and J by 4 bases, and 11 bases separated the two germline ends. This CDR3 region has 13 residues. This chain uses TRBV27 with TRBJ1-1; TRBD1 might be the D (5 bases). Specimen: peripheral blood, collected on day 0 of AZD1222 vaccination. The receptor was isolated from an adult in good health. Here the CDR3 DNA reads TGTGCCAGCAGTGGGGCAGCGGGCACTGAAGCTTTCTTT. Its protein product is CASSGAAGTEAFF.